The source of this TCR beta chain is a study of blood T cell repertoires in COVID-19. Study-wide context: Acute-phase and convalescent COVID-19 samples originated in the United States, Italy and Spain. T cells, B-cell-depleted T cells, or PBMCs provided the cDNA or gDNA that served as material.

Source study methods: Nucleated cell counts were estimated from reference gene primer amplification. Libraries were prepared by immunoSEQ multiplex PCR; TCRdb keeps only in-frame clonotypes and omits some of them. V and J calls and clone size are those listed in that table; D and trimming were worked out from the DNA. The data show 270,000 or so clones, 81% seen once. Specimen: peripheral blood. The sequence derives from a woman in her sixties or seventies with active or convalescent COVID-19.

CDR3 sequence (DNA): TGTGCCAGCAAGACGGACGGGGAGCGAACCGGGGAGCTGTTTTTT. This gives the protein CASKTDGERTGELFF. V is TRBV5-5 and J is TRBJ2-2, with D perhaps matching TRBD2 (5 bases). The CDR3 runs 15 residues. The germline CDR1 and CDR2 sequences are SGHKS and YYEKEE (reference sequence). Trimming shortened V by 6 bases and J by 5 bases, and 17 bases separated the two germline ends.